These T cell receptor beta chains were read from a single sample in a study of CD8 T cells in ankylosing spondylitis. TCRdb redid the calling of the 5' RACE reads with MiXCR, one entry per CDR3 protein. Of almost 400,000 distinct CDR3 sequences listed, about 22% are singletons. Sequencing was performed on blood, either unsorted or a sorted T cell fraction (not recorded which). Receptors were obtained from a male donor with ankylosing spondylitis. Each CDR3 is given with its conserved first and last residue. The D gene is left open where the match is weak. Some rows mark clone size as missing; the rest say once, few, many or name a class of expanded clone.

v_gene	d_gene	j_gene	len	abundance	CDR3nt	CDR3aa
TRBV4-2	-	TRBJ1-5	16	-	TGTGCCAGCAGCCAAGGGCTTCTTGGGGCACGGCAGCCCCAGCATTTT	CASSQGLLGARQPQHF
TRBV5-1	-	TRBJ2-6	14	few	TGCGCCAGCCTAGCTGTCTCTGGGGCCAACGTCCTGACTTTC	CASLAVSGANVLTF
TRBV12-3/TRBV12-4	-	TRBJ1-5	15	-	TGTGCCAGCAGGCTCTCAGGGGACAGCAATCAGCCCCAGCATTTT	CASRLSGDSNQPQHF
TRBV3-1	-	TRBJ2-1	12	few	TGTGCCAGCAGCCAAGGTTGGGATGAGCAGTTCTTC	CASSQGWDEQFF
TRBV5-1	TRBD2	TRBJ2-2	17	few	TGCGCCAGCAGCTTGCGGCGGGAGGGCCTCGGCACCGGGGAGCTGTTTTTT	CASSLRREGLGTGELFF
TRBV7-3	-	TRBJ2-7	15	few	TGTGCCAGCAGCTTACTACCCGAGTCCACCTACGAGCAGTACTTC	CASSLLPESTYEQYF
TRBV28	TRBD1	TRBJ2-2	16	-	TGTGCCAGCAGCCCAGGGGGAGCTTCGAACACCGGGGAGCTGTTTTTT	CASSPGGASNTGELFF
TRBV12-3/TRBV12-4	TRBD1	TRBJ2-7	13	few	TGTGCCAGCAGTTTACGACAGGGAGCCGAGCAGTACTTC	CASSLRQGAEQYF
TRBV29-1	TRBD2	TRBJ2-1	12	few	TGCAGCTGCCGACTAGCGGGAGGTGAGCAGTTCTTC	CSCRLAGGEQFF
TRBV4-2	-	TRBJ1-1	14	-	TGTGCCAGCAGCCAAGCAAGCCCGTTCACTGAAGCTTTCTTT	CASSQASPFTEAFF
TRBV10-3	-	TRBJ2-1	12	-	TGTGCCATCAGTGAGTTAAGCAATGAGCAGTTCTTC	CAISELSNEQFF
TRBV5-6	-	TRBJ2-1	14	many	TGTGCCAGCAGCTACGGACGGCCCCTCTATGAGCAGTTCTTC	CASSYGRPLYEQFF
TRBV7-8	-	TRBJ2-2	15	few	TGTGCCAGCAGCCCCGACACCACTGACACCGGGGAGCTGTTTTTT	CASSPDTTDTGELFF
TRBV12-3/TRBV12-4	TRBD1	TRBJ1-3	13	-	TGTGCCAGCAGACGGACAGGGGGAAACACCATATATTTT	CASRRTGGNTIYF
TRBV20-1	TRBD1	TRBJ1-6	16	many	TGCAGTGCTCAGGGACAGGGAAAAGGCTATAATTCACCCCTCCACTTT	CSAQGQGKGYNSPLHF
TRBV29-1	-	TRBJ2-6	13	-	TGCAGCGTTGAGTGGGACGGGGCCAACGTCCTGACTTTC	CSVEWDGANVLTF
TRBV27	TRBD2	TRBJ2-5	12	few	TGTGCCAGCAGTTTTGCGGGGGAGAGCCAGTACTTC	CASSFAGESQYF
TRBV3-1	-	TRBJ1-5	13	-	TGTGCCAGCAGCCAACTATCCCGAGGGCCCCAGCATTTT	CASSQLSRGPQHF
TRBV6-1	-	TRBJ2-3	16	-	TGTGCCAGCGTCGCGGGAATACCGGGAGTGCCAGATACGCAGTATTTT	CASVAGIPGVPDTQYF
TRBV29-1	TRBD2	TRBJ2-1	14	many	TGCAGCGTTCGGCGCCTAGCGGACTACAATGAGCAGTTCTTC	CSVRRLADYNEQFF
TRBV18	-	TRBJ1-3	16	few	TGTGCCAGCTCACCATATCAGGGGCAGGCTGGAAACACCATATATTTT	CASSPYQGQAGNTIYF
TRBV10-3	TRBD1	TRBJ2-7	14	-	TGTGCCATCAGTGAATCTGACAGGGTTTACGAGCAGTACTTC	CAISESDRVYEQYF
TRBV5-1	TRBD2	TRBJ2-7	14	once	TGCGCCAGCAGCTTGATCAGCGGGAGTTACGACCAGTACTTC	CASSLISGSYDQYF
TRBV29-1	TRBD2	TRBJ2-3	12	few	TGCAGGGGGGGGAATTGGCAGGATACGCAGTATTTT	CRGGNWQDTQYF
TRBV11-3	-	TRBJ2-1	14	-	TGTGCCAGCAGCTCCCCCGCTGAAGGGAATGAGCAGTTCTTC	CASSSPAEGNEQFF
TRBV5-1	-	TRBJ2-5	15	-	TGCGCCAGCAGCGGTGGAAGGGGCCCACAAGAGACCCAGTACTTC	CASSGGRGPQETQYF
TRBV28	TRBD1	TRBJ2-7	14	few	TGTGCCAGCAGTAAGACAGGGGGCTTCTACGAGCAGTACTTC	CASSKTGGFYEQYF
TRBV28	-	TRBJ1-2	13	few	TGTGCCAGCAGTTTATTGCAGATGTATGGCTACACCTTC	CASSLLQMYGYTF
TRBV7-9	-	TRBJ2-1	16	few	TGTGCCAGCAGCGATGCGGTTGGGGGCTCCTACAATGAGCAGTTCTTC	CASSDAVGGSYNEQFF
TRBV20-1	-	TRBJ2-2	12	few	TGCAGCCGCGGCAGGGCCACCGGGGAGCTGTTTTTT	CSRGRATGELFF
TRBV11-2	-	TRBJ2-2	12	many	TGTGCCAGCAGCTTAAGGGCCGGGGAGCTGTTTTTT	CASSLRAGELFF
TRBV20-1	TRBD1	TRBJ1-1	13	few	TGCAGTGCTCGACCGGAACAGGGGGCGCCGGCTTTCTTT	CSARPEQGAPAFF
TRBV20-1	-	TRBJ2-5	15	-	TGCAGTGCCCCGAGGGGCAGGGTCGGCTTCGAGACCCAGTACTTC	CSAPRGRVGFETQYF
TRBV6-1	-	TRBJ2-1	14	-	TGTGCCAGCCTCCCCCCGGGGACCAACAATGAGCAGTTCTTC	CASLPPGTNNEQFF
TRBV6-5	-	TRBJ2-2	17	few	TGTGCCAGCAGTAAATCGACCGGGACACGAAACACCGGGGAGCTGTTTTTT	CASSKSTGTRNTGELFF
TRBV28	-	TRBJ2-3	13	few	TGTGCCAGCTCCACGGCGGCCACAGATACGCAGTATTTT	CASSTAATDTQYF
TRBV29-1	-	TRBJ2-2	13	-	TGCAGCGTTGACAGCCCTTACACCGGGGAGCTGTTTTTT	CSVDSPYTGELFF
TRBV29-1	TRBD1	TRBJ1-6	12	-	TGCAGCGTCGGGACAGCGGATTCACCCCTCCACTTT	CSVGTADSPLHF
TRBV5-1	-	TRBJ2-7	16	-	TGCGCCAGCAGCTTGCAAGTCTCGCAGGGGAGGTACGAGCAGTACTTC	CASSLQVSQGRYEQYF
TRBV28	TRBD1	TRBJ2-7	19	few	TGTGCCAGCAGTTTATGGGGACAGGGAACCGCTGGGAGCCCCTACGAGCAGTACTTC	CASSLWGQGTAGSPYEQYF
TRBV20-1	TRBD2	TRBJ2-7	13	-	TGCAGTGCTCGAGCGGGAGAGAACTACGAGCAGTACTTC	CSARAGENYEQYF